Listed here is a single T cell receptor (beta chain). V dropped 0 bases and J dropped 0 bases, with 9 bases sitting between them. The CDR3 runs 16 residues. Germline loops: CDR1 SGHTA, CDR2 FQGNSA. The data stem from a study of blood T cell repertoires in COVID-19. Sequenced by immunoSEQ multiplex PCR; TCRdb stores in-frame clones only, minus some. The sample has 220,000 or so clones, 75% to 85% seen once. The chain has TRBV7-2 and TRBJ1-5; no definite D call. Sequenced: peripheral blood. The TCR originated in a woman older than 75 with COVID-19, enrolled during active disease. The CDR3 loop is CASSLAGINSNQPQHF. The CDR3 DNA is TGTGCCAGCAGCTTAGCCGGGATCAATAGCAATCAGCCCCAGCATTTT.